Below, 28 T cell receptor beta chains from the same sample are listed, as sequenced in a study of shared clonotypes between healthy human individuals. The assay was immunoSEQ multiplex PCR, and TCRdb's table has in-frame clones only and misses some. The top ten clones hold about 1.5% of a sample with over a million clones, 60% to 80% of them seen once. The sample consisted of memory CD4+ T cells sorted from blood. Described subset: CD45RA-negative fraction. Receptor source: a man younger than 30 in good health.

The gene calls are TRBV5-4 and TRBJ1-6, with 10 bases lining up with TRBD1. Germline values: CDR1 SGHNT, CDR2 YYREEE (reference sequence). The CDR3 has 15 residues. J lost 9 bases, V lost 4 bases, and 7 bases had no gene match. The CDR3, as DNA: TGTGCCAGCAGCACCCGACAGGGGGCAGGTTCACCCCTCCACTTT. Protein sequence: CASSTRQGAGSPLHF.

The J gene is TRBJ2-3, the V gene TRBV27; 10 bases align to TRBD2. The CDR3 contains 18 residues. Unmatched junction bases numbered 14, after V lost 5 bases and J lost 3 bases. The germline V gene encodes CDR1 MNHEY and CDR2 SMNVEV (reference sequence). CDR3 DNA: TGTGCCAGCAGTGTTACCCTCCAACTAGCGGGGTTTACAGATACGCAGTATTTT. It specifies CASSVTLQLAGFTDTQYF.

Worth noting for this clone: A much larger clonotype is one base distant, so this may be a read error. The chain uses TRBV13 and TRBJ1-1; D call uncertain. V gave up 3 bases and J gave up 1 base, with 0 bases separating them. Germline V gene sequence: CDR1 PRHDT, CDR2 FYEKMQ (reference sequence). The CDR3 totals 11 residues. The CDR3 protein is CASSLNTEAFF. In DNA, the CDR3 is TGTGCCAGCAGCTTGAACACTGAAGCTTTCTTT.

Notes on this clone: The sample holds other DNA sequences that translate to the same CDR3. The rearrangement links TRBV18 to TRBJ2-1; 10 bases map to TRBD1. The length of the CDR3 is 13 residues. CDR1 KGHSH and CDR2 LQKENI come from the germline V gene. V lost 3 bases, J lost 8 bases, and 1 base stayed unmatched. In DNA, the CDR3 is TGTGCCAGCTCACCCGGACAGGGGGATGAGCAGTTCTTC. Its protein product is CASSPGQGDEQFF.

V gene TRBV10-3 combines with J gene TRBJ1-1; D might be TRBD1 (6 bases). Trimming cost V 6 bases and J 7 bases, with 15 bases left between them. The germline gives CDR1 ENHRY, CDR2 SYGVKD. The CDR3 loop spans 13 amino acids. CDR3 region: CAIRDDPDSEAFF. CDR3 coding DNA: TGTGCCATCAGGGACGACCCGGACAGTGAAGCTTTCTTT.

V gene TRBV6-5 combines with J gene TRBJ2-4, with TRBD2 as a possible D gene (5 bases). Trimming removed 2 bases at V and 0 bases at J, with 11 bases between. Per the germline V gene, CDR1 is MNHEY and CDR2 is SVGAGI. The CDR3 loop spans 16 amino acids. This chain's CDR3 is CASSYNWETAKNIQYF. The CDR3 DNA is TGTGCCAGCAGTTACAACTGGGAGACAGCCAAAAACATTCAGTACTTC.

This clone was seen just once. This chain uses TRBV7-2 with TRBJ2-7; D remains ambiguous. The germline V gene encodes CDR1 SGHTA and CDR2 FQGNSA. This CDR3 has 15 amino acids. V lost 5 bases and J lost 2, with 16 bases in between. CDR3 region: CASSADRALTYEQYF. The CDR3 DNA reads as TGTGCCAGCAGCGCGGATCGGGCTCTGACCTACGAGCAGTACTTC.

The chain uses TRBV6-1 and TRBJ2-7; 8 nucleotides agree with TRBD2. The CDR3 sequence is 16 residues long. J lost 2 bases, V lost 3 bases, and 9 bases had no gene match. Germline lookup yields CDR1 MNHNS and CDR2 SASEGT. The chain's CDR3 is CASSESARSGAYEQYF. CDR3 nucleotides: TGTGCCAGCAGTGAGTCGGCGCGTAGCGGGGCCTACGAGCAGTACTTC.

The chain recombines TRBV19 with TRBJ2-4, with 8 bases lining up with TRBD1. V shed 3 bases, J shed 3 bases, and the junction held 7 bases outside the gene matches. Germline CDR1 is LNHDA and CDR2 is SQIVND (reference sequence). The CDR3 contains 16 residues. The CDR3 region has the DNA TGTGCCAGTAGTATGGTACAGGGGGTAGACAAAAACATTCAGTACTTC. It yields the protein CASSMVQGVDKNIQYF. The full variable domain, completed using reference TRBV19 and TRBJ2-4, is DGGITQSPKYLFRKEGQNVTLSCEQNLNHDAMYWYRQDPGQGLRLIYYSQIVNDFQKGDIAEGYSVSREKKESFPLTVTSAQKNPTAFYLCASSMVQGVDKNIQYFGAGTRLSVL.

The V and J genes are TRBV6-5 and TRBJ1-1; the D is unclear. V was cut by 0 bases and J by 6 bases, with 8 bases left in between. The CDR3 covers 13 residues. Germline CDR1 and CDR2: MNHEY and SVGAGI. CDR3 DNA sequence: TGTGCCAGCAGTTACTCCGGGAGGCCTGAAGCTTTCTTT. Residues: CASSYSGRPEAFF.

In the case of this clone: Additional DNA sequences in this sample encode the identical CDR3. V and J are TRBV5-1 and TRBJ1-5; perhaps TRBD1 as D (5 bases). This CDR3 has 14 residues. Germline V gene sequence: CDR1 SGHRS, CDR2 YFSETQ. V gave up 0 bases and J gave up 2 bases, with 6 bases separating them. The CDR3 DNA reads TGCGCCAGCAGCTTGGTGGGGGGCAATCAGCCCCAGCATTTT. Translation gives CASSLVGGNQPQHF.

The chain links TRBV11-2 to TRBJ2-5, with D possibly matching TRBD2 (7 bases). In germline, CDR1 is SGHAT, CDR2 FQNNGV. The CDR3 has 14 residues. Trimming pared 8 bases from V and 4 bases from J, leaving 17 bases between. DNA of the CDR3: TGTGCCAGCGGAGGGGGGGGCGCAGGAGAGACCCAGTACTTC. It is translated as CASGGGGAGETQYF. Supplemented by reference TRBV11-2 and TRBJ2-5, the full variable domain reads EAGVAQSPRYKIIEKRQSVAFWCNPISGHATLYWYQQILGQGPKLLIQFQNNGVVDDSQLPKDRFSAERLKGVDSTLKIQPAKLEDSAVYLCASGGGGAGETQYFGPGTRLLVL.

The chain has TRBV5-6 and TRBJ2-1; TRBD2 agrees at 9 bases. J was trimmed by 0 bases and V by 1 base; bases with no gene match: 5. Germline V CDR1 and CDR2: SGHDT, YYEEEE. This CDR3 region has 17 residues. CDR3 DNA: TGTGCCAGCAGCTTGTTGGCTAGCGGGACCTCCTACAATGAGCAGTTCTTC. This encodes CASSLLASGTSYNEQFF.

This clone was detected many times. The V call is TRBV4-1, the J call TRBJ2-3; D call uncertain. Trimming cost V 1 base and J 2 bases, with 13 bases left between them. CDR3 length: 16 amino acids. Germline values: CDR1 MGHRA, CDR2 YSYEKL. The CDR3 sequence is CASSQVDMIYTDTQYF. The CDR3 DNA is TGCGCCAGCAGCCAAGTCGATATGATTTACACAGATACGCAGTATTTT.

The rearrangement uses TRBV4-1 and TRBJ2-7; 7 bases match TRBD2. There are 14 residues in the CDR3. Per germline, CDR1 MGHRA and CDR2 YSYEKL. After removal of 2 bases from V and 2 bases from J, the junction contained 3 bases not matched to a gene. The DNA for the CDR3 is TGCGCCAGCAGCCAAAGCGGGGTCGCCTACGAGCAGTACTTC. It encodes CASSQSGVAYEQYF.

The genes are TRBV5-1 and TRBJ1-2; 9 bases are shared with TRBD1. V dropped 0 bases and J dropped 4; count of bases not matched to a gene: 4. The CDR3 runs 15 residues. The germline gives CDR1 SGHRS, CDR2 YFSETQ. CDR3 bases: TGCGCCAGCAGCTTGGGGGGACAGGGAGGCTATGGCTACACCTTC. Amino acid sequence: CASSLGGQGGYGYTF.

This chain connects TRBV5-6 to TRBJ1-1, with D possibly being TRBD1 (6 bases). V was trimmed by 5 bases and J by 1 base, leaving 12 bases between them. The germline V gene has CDR1 SGHDT and CDR2 YYEEEE. This CDR3 is built from 14 residues. CDR3 nucleotide sequence: TGTGCCAGCAGTTACAGGGCGTCGAACACTGAAGCTTTCTTT. As protein: CASSYRASNTEAFF.

The V and J genes are TRBV11-2 and TRBJ2-1, with D tentatively TRBD2 (6 bases). There are 15 residues in the CDR3. With 5 bases removed from V and 7 bases from J, the gap between germline ends came to 18 bases. The germline gives CDR1 SGHAT, CDR2 FQNNGV. The CDR3 nucleotides are TGTGCCAGCAGCCGAGTCGCGGGAAGGGAAAATGAGCAGTTCTTC. It specifies CASSRVAGRENEQFF.

The chain joins TRBV10-3 to TRBJ1-1, with TRBD1 as a possible D gene (6 bases). CDR3 length equals 13 residues. CDR1 ENHRY and CDR2 SYGVKD come from the germline V gene. V lost 8 bases and J 5 bases, leaving 15 bases between the germline ends. Here the CDR3 reads CAILRSDRTEAFF. DNA for the CDR3: TGTGCCATCTTGCGGTCGGACAGAACTGAAGCTTTCTTT.

The chain links TRBV19 to TRBJ1-4; no definite D call. V was cut by 9 bases and J by 3 bases, with 8 bases left in between. Germline CDR1 and CDR2: LNHDA and SQIVND (reference sequence). The CDR3 spans 12 residues. DNA for the CDR3: TGTGCCAGCAGACGGGCTAATGAAAAACTGTTTTTT. Translated, it gives CASRRANEKLFF.

CDR3 bases: TGTGCCAGCTCACCCTCTCGAGCGGCCAATGAGCAGTTCTTC. This translates into CASSPSRAANEQFF. This chain uses TRBV18 with TRBJ2-1, with D perhaps TRBD2 (5 bases). The CDR3 runs 14 residues. V dropped 3 bases and J dropped 6 bases, with 12 bases sitting between them. Germline-derived CDR1 and CDR2 are KGHSH and LQKENI.

This clone was detected once. V is TRBV6-5 and J is TRBJ2-2; possible D gene TRBD2, 5 bases. Deletions cut 4 bases from V and 7 bases from J, with 13 bases between. There are 14 residues in the CDR3. Per germline, CDR1 MNHEY and CDR2 SVGAGI. CDR3: CASSSLGLRGELFF. The CDR3, as DNA: TGTGCCAGCAGTTCCCTAGGACTCCGCGGGGAGCTGTTTTTT.

Worth noting for this clone: This sample also contains other DNA sequences that code for the same CDR3. The chain uses TRBV30 and TRBJ2-1, with D unclear. This CDR3 comprises 12 residues. V was shortened by 1 base and J by 9 bases, with 10 bases between the two germline ends. The germline V gene encodes CDR1 GTSNPN and CDR2 SVGIG (reference sequence). DNA for the CDR3: TGTGCCTGGAGTGGACTGGTGGGTGAGCAGTTCTTC. Protein product: CAWSGLVGEQFF.

This rearrangement joins TRBV9 to TRBJ2-3; D unresolved. Germline CDR1 SGDLS, CDR2 YYNGEE. V lost 4 bases and J 8 bases, leaving 11 bases between the germline ends. This CDR3 contains 12 residues. The CDR3 coding sequence is TGTGCCAGCAGCCCGACCTTCGGTACGCAGTATTTT. It yields the protein CASSPTFGTQYF.

The V and J genes are TRBV4-3 and TRBJ1-2; D unresolved. The CDR3 extends over 15 amino acids. V dropped 1 base and J dropped 3 bases, with 12 bases sitting between them. The germline gives CDR1 LGHNA, CDR2 YSLEER. Here the CDR3 reads CASSQGFAGDYGYTF. CDR3 DNA: TGCGCCAGCAGCCAAGGGTTTGCAGGCGACTATGGCTACACCTTC.

V is TRBV18 and J is TRBJ2-3, with TRBD2 matching over 7 bases. The germline V gene encodes CDR1 KGHSH and CDR2 LQKENI. The CDR3 covers 16 residues. V dropped 0 bases and J dropped 1; count of bases not matched to a gene: 4. The CDR3 here is CASSPPVAGRTDTQYF. The CDR3 coding sequence is TGTGCCAGCTCACCACCGGTAGCGGGCCGCACAGATACGCAGTATTTT.

This chain uses TRBV5-1 with TRBJ2-1; 9 bases are a match to TRBD1. Germline loops: CDR1 SGHRS, CDR2 YFSETQ. Losses at the gene ends were 4 bases for V and 11 bases for J; bases not matched to a gene: 13. The CDR3 consists of 15 residues. CDR3 sequence: CASSPGQGGAMQQFF. The CDR3 DNA reads as TGCGCCAGCAGCCCGGGACAGGGAGGGGCAATGCAGCAGTTCTTC.

A few counts support this clone. This may arise from a read error, as a much more abundant clone is one base away. The same CDR3 can be traced to other DNA sequences in this sample. The rearrangement uses TRBV30 and TRBJ1-4; 7 nucleotides match TRBD1. The CDR3 totals 14 residues. Germline CDR1 and CDR2: GTSNPN and SVGIG (reference sequence). V trimming: 0 bases; J trimming: 2 bases; junction bases outside the gene matches: 0. This chain's CDR3 is CAWSVGGTNEKLFF. CDR3 bases: TGTGCCTGGAGTGTAGGGGGCACTAATGAAAAACTGTTTTTT.